The source of this T cell receptor (beta chain) is a study of T cell clonality in common variable immunodeficiency. This clone has only a few counts. As yet, its antigen is unknown. The read comes to an end 3 residues before the CDR3 does, leaving the germline J gene to fill in the end. Study-wide results and caveats: Shared TCRbeta clones were fewer between CVID subjects than controls. Fewer deletions and N-nucleotide insertions were reportedly seen in common variable immunodeficiency TCR beta sequences.

CDR1 is SNHLY, CDR2 FYNNEI, per germline. The CDR3 spans 17 residues. TCRdb keeps only in-frame clones here, not all; method: immunoSEQ multiplex PCR. In total the sample includes about 50,000 clones, none of them seen once. Sample: peripheral blood mononuclear cells. This sequence was found in a person aged 18 to 70 in good health. V usage is TRBV2 and J usage is TRBJ1-2, with no clear D. CDR3 sequence reads: CASSLQIGLAGSLLYTF. CDR3 DNA (partial): TGTGCCAGCAGTCTCCAGATCGGACTAGCGGGGTCTCTCCTC.